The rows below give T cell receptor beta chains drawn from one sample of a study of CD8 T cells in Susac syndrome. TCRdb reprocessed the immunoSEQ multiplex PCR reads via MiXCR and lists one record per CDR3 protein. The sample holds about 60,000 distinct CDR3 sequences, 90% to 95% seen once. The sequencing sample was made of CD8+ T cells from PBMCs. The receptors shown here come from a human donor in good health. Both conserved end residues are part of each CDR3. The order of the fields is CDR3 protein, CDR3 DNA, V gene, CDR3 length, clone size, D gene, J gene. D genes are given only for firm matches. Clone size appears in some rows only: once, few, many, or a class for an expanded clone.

CASSSSSGEYNEQFF,TGTGCCAGCAGCTCCTCTAGCGGGGAGTACAATGAGCAGTTCTTC,TRBV7-8,15,NA,TRBD2,TRBJ2-1
CSARDGDLNQPQHF,TGCAGTGCTAGAGATGGGGACCTCAATCAGCCCCAGCATTTT,TRBV20-1,14,NA,NA,TRBJ1-5
CASTKGSPLHF,TGCGCCAGCACGAAGGGTTCACCCCTCCACTTT,TRBV23-1,11,NA,NA,TRBJ1-6
CASCGSGGTACYF,TGTGCCAGCTGTGGGAGCGGGGGCACCGCCTGCTACTTC,TRBV2,13,NA,TRBD2,TRBJ2-5
CASISRTDTQYF,TGTGCCAGCATCAGCCGCACAGATACGCAGTATTTT,TRBV3-1,12,NA,NA,TRBJ2-3
CSASAFPGSPPNTGELFF,TGCAGTGCTAGTGCGTTTCCTGGGAGTCCCCCGAACACCGGGGAGCTGTTTTTT,TRBV20-1,18,NA,NA,TRBJ2-2
CASSIPTGPANTGELFF,TGTGCCAGTAGTATTCCGACAGGCCCCGCGAACACCGGGGAGCTGTTTTTT,TRBV19,17,NA,NA,TRBJ2-2
CASSLWRDRGTAEEQYF,TGTGCCAGCAGTTTATGGAGGGACCGGGGGACAGCTGAGGAGCAGTACTTC,TRBV27,17,NA,NA,TRBJ2-7
CASSEGTMGWFF,TGTGCCAGCAGTGAAGGGACCATGGGGTGGTTCTTC,TRBV6-5,12,NA,NA,TRBJ2-1
CASSQDPQTEAFF,TGCGCCAGCAGCCAAGATCCCCAGACTGAAGCTTTCTTT,TRBV4-1,13,NA,NA,TRBJ1-1
CASSYSPGGMTEAFF,TGTGCCAGCAGTTACTCCCCAGGGGGGATGACTGAAGCTTTCTTT,TRBV6-5,15,NA,TRBD1,TRBJ1-1
CASRAGTGITGELFF,TGTGCCAGCAGAGCCGGGACAGGGATCACCGGGGAGCTGTTTTTT,TRBV2,15,NA,TRBD1,TRBJ2-2
CASSFALAGETQYF,TGTGCCAGCAGTTTTGCACTAGCGGGGGAGACCCAGTACTTC,TRBV12-3/TRBV12-4,14,NA,TRBD2,TRBJ2-5
CSARRYPDGYTF,TGCAGTGCGAGACGCTATCCGGATGGCTACACCTTC,TRBV20-1,12,NA,NA,TRBJ1-2
CASSIDIEETQYF,TGTGCCAGTAGTATAGACATCGAAGAGACCCAGTACTTC,TRBV19,13,once,NA,TRBJ2-5
CATTTAPGEQYF,TGCGCCACTACGACAGCCCCGGGGGAGCAGTACTTC,TRBV10-2,12,NA,NA,TRBJ2-7
CATLLGAGDTQYF,TGTGCCACTCTTTTGGGGGCGGGGGATACGCAGTATTTT,TRBV6-6,13,NA,NA,TRBJ2-3
CASSPLFNTGELFF,TGTGCCAGCAGCCCCCTCTTTAACACCGGGGAGCTGTTTTTT,TRBV9,14,NA,NA,TRBJ2-2
CAISGAPENNNSPLHF,TGTGCCATCAGTGGGGCTCCAGAGAATAATAATTCACCCCTCCACTTT,TRBV10-3,16,NA,NA,TRBJ1-6
CSATLLGEGAEAFF,TGCAGTGCTACCTTGCTGGGGGAAGGGGCTGAAGCTTTCTTT,TRBV20-1,14,NA,NA,TRBJ1-1
CASSLYDRGNEQFF,TGTGCCAGCAGCTTATACGACAGGGGCAATGAGCAGTTCTTC,TRBV7-3,14,NA,TRBD1,TRBJ2-1
CSASYGYTF,TGCAGTGCTTCCTATGGCTACACCTTC,TRBV20-1,9,NA,NA,TRBJ1-2
CASSSDRGFHNEQFF,TGTGCCAGCAGCTCTGACAGGGGTTTCCACAATGAGCAGTTCTTC,TRBV7-9,15,NA,TRBD1,TRBJ2-1
CAAGVSYNEQFF,TGTGCCGCAGGGGTTTCCTACAATGAGCAGTTCTTC,TRBV27,12,NA,NA,TRBJ2-1
CASSDSVIYGYTF,TGCGCCAGCAGTGATTCGGTGATCTATGGCTACACCTTC,TRBV10-2,13,once,NA,TRBJ1-2
CASSSGTGFGYTEAFF,TGTGCCAGCAGTTCAGGGACAGGGTTCGGGTACACTGAAGCTTTCTTT,TRBV27,16,NA,TRBD1,TRBJ1-1
CASRQGNQPQHF,TGTGCCAGCAGACAGGGAAACCAGCCCCAGCATTTT,TRBV27,12,NA,NA,TRBJ1-5
CASSDGLAGPTDTQYF,TGTGCCAGCAGCGACGGACTAGCGGGACCCACAGATACGCAGTATTTT,TRBV3-1,16,once,TRBD2,TRBJ2-3
CSVSTRGPYEQYF,TGCAGCGTTTCGACCCGAGGGCCCTACGAGCAGTACTTC,TRBV29-1,13,NA,NA,TRBJ2-7
CASSIRTSGANNEQFF,TGTGCCAGTAGTATTAGAACTAGCGGGGCTAACAATGAGCAGTTCTTC,TRBV19,16,NA,TRBD2,TRBJ2-1
CASRGLGTGELFF,TGTGCCAGCAGGGGGCTAGGGACCGGGGAGCTGTTTTTT,TRBV19,13,NA,TRBD1,TRBJ2-2
CASSLSPNVGNTIYF,TGTGCCAGCAGTTTGAGTCCGAATGTGGGAAACACCATATATTTT,TRBV28,15,NA,NA,TRBJ1-3
CASSLSASNQPQHF,TGTGCCAGCAGCCTGAGTGCTTCCAATCAGCCCCAGCATTTT,TRBV13,14,NA,NA,TRBJ1-5
CASSPIAGGETQYF,TGTGCCAGCAGCCCTATAGCGGGGGGAGAGACCCAGTACTTC,TRBV6-6,14,NA,TRBD2,TRBJ2-5
CASSLGGDGYTF,TGTGCCAGCAGTTTGGGGGGAGATGGCTACACCTTC,TRBV6-1,12,NA,NA,TRBJ1-2
CASSQERGTTIEGYTF,TGTGCCAGCAGCCAAGAGAGAGGGACAACTATCGAAGGCTACACCTTC,TRBV3-1,16,NA,NA,TRBJ1-2
CASSWTELAYEQYF,TGTGCCAGCAGCTGGACCGAACTTGCCTACGAGCAGTACTTC,TRBV28,14,NA,NA,TRBJ2-7
CSLTGTGIQETQYF,TGCAGCTTAACCGGGACAGGGATACAAGAGACCCAGTACTTC,TRBV29-1,14,NA,TRBD1,TRBJ2-5
CASSTGHNGAGELFF,TGTGCCAGCAGCACGGGACATAACGGGGCCGGGGAGCTGTTTTTT,TRBV7-2,15,NA,NA,TRBJ2-2
CASSTGQDFSPLHF,TGTGCCAGCAGCACCGGACAGGATTTCTCACCCCTCCACTTT,TRBV7-2,14,NA,TRBD1,TRBJ1-6
CASSSWANTEAFF,TGTGCCAGCAGCTCGTGGGCGAACACTGAAGCTTTCTTT,TRBV9,13,NA,NA,TRBJ1-1
CASSQDEAGNEQFF,TGTGCCAGCAGCCAAGATGAGGCCGGCAATGAGCAGTTCTTC,TRBV4-2,14,NA,NA,TRBJ2-1
CASSPGTGGTNYGYTF,TGTGCCAGCAGCCCAGGGACAGGGGGAACGAACTATGGCTACACCTTC,TRBV7-9,16,once,TRBD1,TRBJ1-2
CASSAWTGREDEKLFF,TGCGCCAGCAGCGCATGGACAGGGCGGGAGGATGAAAAACTGTTTTTT,TRBV5-1,16,NA,TRBD1,TRBJ1-4
CAWGDRAVGQPQHF,TGTGCCTGGGGGGACAGGGCGGTGGGACAGCCCCAGCATTTT,TRBV30,14,NA,TRBD1,TRBJ1-5
CASSHTNMLQLQGTDTQYF,TGTGCCAGCAGCCACACCAATATGCTACAGTTACAGGGCACAGATACGCAGTATTTT,TRBV7-9,19,once,NA,TRBJ2-3
CSVVLSTSGGAADTQYF,TGCAGCGTTGTTTTATCAACTAGCGGGGGGGCCGCAGATACGCAGTATTTT,TRBV29-1,17,NA,TRBD2,TRBJ2-3
CAISEFGGGPYNEQFF,TGTGCCATCAGTGAGTTTGGCGGGGGGCCCTACAATGAGCAGTTCTTC,TRBV10-3,16,NA,TRBD2,TRBJ2-1